The sequence of this T cell receptor (beta chain) was determined in a study of shared T cell receptors in the human thymus. The method was immunoSEQ multiplex PCR; TCRdb's version includes in-frame clones alone and lacks a portion of them. The data contain some 760,000 clones, approximately 83% of them singletons. Germline V lookup: CDR1 SGDLS, CDR2 YYNGEE. The CDR3 has 19 residues. The J segment lost 2 bases and the V segment lost 3 bases, leaving 16 bases of the junction unmatched. In its sample, this clone was seen a few times. The same data also contributed to another study, on human thymus T cells.

This clonotype was obtained from a girl under three years old with a congenital heart defect. V gene TRBV9 combines with J gene TRBJ2-2, with 7 bases identical to TRBD2. Sequencing was carried out using thymocytes. The CDR3 bases are TGTGCCAGCAGCGAGTGGACCTTTGGGCGGGAGTTAAACACCGGGGAGCTGTTTTTT. Translating gives CASSEWTFGRELNTGELFF. The variable domain in full, completed from reference TRBV9 and TRBJ2-2, reads DSGVTQTPKHLITATGQRVTLRCSPRSGDLSVYWYQQSLDQGLQFLIQYYNGEERAKGNILERFSAQQFPDLHSELNLSSLELGDSALYFCASSEWTFGRELNTGELFFGEGSRLTVL.